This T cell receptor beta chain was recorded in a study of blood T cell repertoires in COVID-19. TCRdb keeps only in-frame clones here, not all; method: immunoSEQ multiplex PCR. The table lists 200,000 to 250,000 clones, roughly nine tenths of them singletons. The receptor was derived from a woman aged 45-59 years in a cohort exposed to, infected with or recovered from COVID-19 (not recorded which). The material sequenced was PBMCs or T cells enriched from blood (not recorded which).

CDR3 residues: CSVARQAGEQFF. The CDR3 DNA reads TGCAGCGTTGCCCGACAGGCGGGTGAGCAGTTCTTC. The rearrangement links TRBV29-1 to TRBJ2-1, with a weak D call TRBD1 (6 bases). The CDR3 sequence is 12 residues long. Germline lookup yields CDR1 SQVTM and CDR2 ANQGSEA. The germline V and J ends were trimmed by 4 bases and 9 bases, with 13 bases remaining between them.